This passage covers 7 T cell receptor beta chains from one sample sequenced in a study of brain metastases from non-small cell lung cancer. Produced via immunoSEQ multiplex PCR; TCRdb's table is partial and in-frame only. Of some 4,000 clones listed, 70% to 90% are singletons. Sequencing used primary lung tumor tissue. The source is a donor aged 40 or over with non-small cell lung cancer.

The chain links TRBV6-2 or TRBV6-3 to TRBJ2-3; the match to TRBD2 covers 10 bases. Germline trimming cut 2 bases from V and 6 bases from J; bases unmatched to any gene: 11. Per germline, CDR1 MNHEY and CDR2 SVGEGT. This CDR3 has 17 residues. The CDR3 loop is CASSYGSGGALIDTQYF. Here the CDR3 DNA reads TGTGCCAGCAGTTACGGCAGCGGGGGGGCCCTGATTGATACGCAGTATTTT.

The sample holds a few counts of this clone. This sequence joins TRBV5-6 and TRBJ2-5; D gene ambiguous. Deletions cut 3 bases from V and 1 base from J, with 10 bases between. The CDR3 length is 14 residues. The germline V gene encodes CDR1 SGHDT and CDR2 YYEEEE. The CDR3 DNA reads as TGTGCCAGCAGCTGGGGTCCAGGCCAAGAGACCCAGTACTTC. It codes for CASSWGPGQETQYF.

This chain joins TRBV6-4 and TRBJ2-3, with a possible D match to TRBD1 (5 bases). Trimming stripped 3 bases from V and 3 bases from J, with 7 bases between. Germline V lookup: CDR1 MRHNA, CDR2 SNTAGT. The CDR3 is 13 amino acids. The DNA for the CDR3 is TGTGCCAGCAGTGAAAGGGGTACAGATACGCAGTATTTT. Translated: CASSERGTDTQYF.

This clone was picked up one time. The chain couples TRBV29-1 to TRBJ2-2; 11 nucleotides line up with TRBD1. The CDR3 contains 17 residues. Germline V gives CDR1 SQVTM, CDR2 ANQGSEA. The J segment lost 4 bases and the V segment lost 6 bases, leaving 13 bases of the junction unmatched. The CDR3 protein is CSVDSPGTGGSTGELFF. CDR3 coding DNA: TGCAGCGTCGATAGTCCCGGGACAGGGGGAAGCACCGGGGAGCTGTTTTTT.

There are a few counts of this clone. The chain links TRBV7-3 to TRBJ2-1; 10 bases fit TRBD1. CDR1 and CDR2 from the germline V gene are SGHTA and FQGTGA. J was trimmed by 8 bases and V by 2 bases; bases with no gene match: 12. The CDR3 loop spans 17 amino acids. The CDR3 nucleotides read TGTGCCAGCAGCTTAGTCGGGACAGGGGCCATTGGGGATGAGCAGTTCTTC. It is translated as CASSLVGTGAIGDEQFF. The full variable domain, its missing parts supplied by reference TRBV7-3 and TRBJ2-1, is GAGVSQTPSNKVTEKGKYVELRCDPISGHTALYWYRQSLGQGPEFLIYFQGTGAADDSGLPNDRFFAVRPEGSVSTLKIQRTERGDSAVYLCASSLVGTGAIGDEQFFGPGTRLTVL.

The rearrangement links TRBV10-2 to TRBJ1-4, with TRBD1 as a possible D gene (6 bases). CDR1 and CDR2 from the germline V gene are WSHSY and SAAADI. The CDR3 spans 13 residues. V was clipped by 6 bases and J by 8 bases, with 13 bases between them. The CDR3 loop reads CASRRGAGEKLFF. The CDR3 nucleotides are TGCGCCAGCAGGAGGGGGGCAGGCGAAAAACTGTTTTTT.

The table lists this clone with a count of one. V usage is TRBV7-6 and J usage is TRBJ2-1; a weak D match, TRBD2 (6 bases). There are 15 residues in the CDR3. V gave up 5 bases and J gave up 5 bases, with 16 bases separating them. CDR1 and CDR2 (germline): SGHVS, FNYEAQ. In DNA, the CDR3 is TGTGCCAGCAGCCCGATCGGGGGTTTCAACAATGAGCAGTTCTTC. It translates to CASSPIGGFNNEQFF. Full variable domain (outside the CDR3, taken from reference TRBV7-6 and TRBJ2-1): GAGVSQSPRYKVTKRGQDVALRCDPISGHVSLYWYRQALGQGPEFLTYFNYEAQQDKSGLPNDRFSAERPEGSISTLTIQRTEQRDSAMYRCASSPIGGFNNEQFFGPGTRLTVL.